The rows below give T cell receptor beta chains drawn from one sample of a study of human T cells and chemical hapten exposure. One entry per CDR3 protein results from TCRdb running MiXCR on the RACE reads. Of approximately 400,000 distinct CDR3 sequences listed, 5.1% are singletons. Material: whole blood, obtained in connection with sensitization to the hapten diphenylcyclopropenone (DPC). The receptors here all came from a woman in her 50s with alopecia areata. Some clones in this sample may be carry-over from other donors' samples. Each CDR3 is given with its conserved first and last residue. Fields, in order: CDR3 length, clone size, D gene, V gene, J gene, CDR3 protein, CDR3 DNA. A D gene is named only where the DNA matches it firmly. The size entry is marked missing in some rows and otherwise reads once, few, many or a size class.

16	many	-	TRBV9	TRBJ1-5	CASSPDSEVPYGPQHF	TGTGCCAGCAGCCCCGACAGCGAGGTCCCCTATGGGCCCCAGCATTTT
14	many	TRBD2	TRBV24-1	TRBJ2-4	CATATSGSSNIQYF	TGTGCCACCGCGACTAGCGGGAGTAGCAACATTCAGTACTTC
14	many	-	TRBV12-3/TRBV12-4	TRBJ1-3	CASSLAGAGNTIYF	TGTGCCAGCAGTTTAGCGGGGGCTGGAAACACCATATATTTT
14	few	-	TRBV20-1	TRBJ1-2	CSAHSSDSYHGYTF	TGCAGTGCTCACTCATCGGACAGTTATCATGGCTACACCTTC
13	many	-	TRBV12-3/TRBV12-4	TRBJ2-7	CASGPGTPYEQYF	TGTGCCAGCGGCCCGGGTACACCCTACGAGCAGTACTTC
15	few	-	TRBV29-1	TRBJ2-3	CSVEGIKMRTDTQYF	TGCAGCGTTGAAGGCATTAAAATGCGCACAGATACGCAGTATTTT
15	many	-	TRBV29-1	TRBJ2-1	CSVEGLEGTYNEQFF	TGCAGCGTTGAGGGTTTGGAGGGGACCTACAATGAGCAGTTCTTC
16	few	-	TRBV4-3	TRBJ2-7	CASSQDKGERPYEQYF	TGCGCCAGCAGCCAAGATAAAGGGGAAAGGCCCTACGAGCAGTACTTC
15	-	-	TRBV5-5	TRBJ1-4	CASSLWGNTNEKLFF	TGTGCCAGCAGCTTGTGGGGAAATACTAATGAAAAACTGTTTTTT
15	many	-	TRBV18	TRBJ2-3	CASSPPGSRTDTQYF	TGTGCCAGCTCCCCGCCAGGGTCGCGCACAGATACGCAGTATTTT
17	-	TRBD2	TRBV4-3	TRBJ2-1	CASSQDIGTSGRIEQFF	TGCGCCAGCAGCCAAGACATTGGGACTAGCGGGAGGATTGAGCAGTTCTTC
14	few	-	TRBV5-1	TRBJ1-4	CASSPAGAWEKLFF	TGCGCCAGCAGCCCGGCCGGGGCTTGGGAAAAACTGTTTTTT
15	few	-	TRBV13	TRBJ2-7	CASTITVGESYEQYF	TGTGCCAGCACCATAACAGTCGGTGAGAGCTACGAGCAGTACTTC
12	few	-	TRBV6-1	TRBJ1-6	CASRVVGSPLHF	TGTGCCAGCAGGGTTGTAGGTTCACCCCTCCACTTT
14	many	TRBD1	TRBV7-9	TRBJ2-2	CASIRDRATGELFF	TGTGCCAGCATCAGGGACAGGGCAACGGGGGAGCTGTTTTTT
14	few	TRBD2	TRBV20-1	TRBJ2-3	CSARVLAATDTQYF	TGCAGTGCTAGAGTCCTAGCGGCCACAGATACGCAGTATTTT
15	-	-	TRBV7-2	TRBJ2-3	CASSSEGLQSDTQYF	TGTGCCAGCAGCTCAGAGGGACTGCAATCAGATACGCAGTATTTT
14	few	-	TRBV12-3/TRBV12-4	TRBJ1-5	CASSEDTGAQPQHF	TGTGCCAGCAGCGAGGACACGGGAGCACAGCCCCAGCATTTT
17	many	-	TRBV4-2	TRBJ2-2	CASSQEVGASYTGELFF	TGTGCCAGCAGCCAAGAGGTGGGGGCCTCATACACCGGGGAGCTGTTTTTT
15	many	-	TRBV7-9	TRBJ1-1	CASSLVGPQGTEAFF	TGTGCCAGCAGCTTAGTAGGGCCCCAGGGCACTGAAGCTTTCTTT
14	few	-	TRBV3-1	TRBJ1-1	CASSQDRLYTEAFF	TGTGCCAGCAGCCAAGATAGGCTATACACTGAAGCTTTCTTT
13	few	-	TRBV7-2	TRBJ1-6	CASSFYSNSPLHF	TGTGCCAGCAGCTTCTACAGCAATTCACCCCTCCACTTT
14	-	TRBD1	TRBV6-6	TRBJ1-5	CATLRQGGSQPQHF	TGTGCCACCCTTAGACAGGGGGGATCTCAGCCCCAGCATTTT
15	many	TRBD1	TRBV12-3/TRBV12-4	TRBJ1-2	CASSFGQEFVYGYTF	TGTGCCAGCAGTTTTGGACAGGAGTTTGTCTATGGCTACACCTTC
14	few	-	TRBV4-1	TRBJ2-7	CASSQGTVAYEQYF	TGCGCCAGCAGCCAAGGCACGGTGGCCTACGAGCAGTACTTC
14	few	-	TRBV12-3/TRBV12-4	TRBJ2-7	CASSSTRATYEQYF	TGTGCCAGCAGTTCAACCCGGGCGACCTACGAGCAGTACTTC
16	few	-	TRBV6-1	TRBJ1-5	CASRSPFQGLAQPQHF	TGTGCCAGCAGGAGCCCATTCCAGGGGTTGGCTCAGCCCCAGCATTTT
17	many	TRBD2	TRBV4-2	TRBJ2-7	CASSQGLAGGGTYEQYF	TGTGCCAGCAGCCAAGGACTAGCGGGAGGGGGGACCTACGAGCAGTACTTC
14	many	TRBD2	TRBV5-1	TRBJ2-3	CASSLAGRTDTQYF	TGCGCCAGCAGTTTAGCGGGCCGCACAGATACGCAGTATTTT
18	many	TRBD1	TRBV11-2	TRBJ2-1	CASSLVGTVTLKPTEQFF	TGTGCCAGCAGCTTAGTCGGGACAGTGACCCTAAAACCGACTGAGCAGTTCTTC
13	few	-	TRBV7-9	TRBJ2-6	CASPTRGTNVLTF	TGTGCCAGCCCAACCCGGGGGACCAACGTCCTGACTTTC
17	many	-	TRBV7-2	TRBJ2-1	CASSLSPGNYRVDEQFF	TGTGCCAGCAGCCTATCCCCAGGGAATTATAGGGTCGATGAGCAGTTCTTC
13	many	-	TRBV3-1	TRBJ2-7	CASSLNRAPEQYF	TGTGCCAGCAGCCTCAACCGGGCCCCCGAGCAGTACTTC
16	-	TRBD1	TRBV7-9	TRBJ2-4	CASSPTGVLAKNIQYF	TGTGCCAGCAGCCCGACAGGGGTCCTAGCCAAAAACATTCAGTACTTC
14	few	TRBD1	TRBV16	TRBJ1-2	CASSQSPGGYGYTF	TGTGCCAGCAGCCAATCGCCAGGGGGCTATGGCTACACCTTC